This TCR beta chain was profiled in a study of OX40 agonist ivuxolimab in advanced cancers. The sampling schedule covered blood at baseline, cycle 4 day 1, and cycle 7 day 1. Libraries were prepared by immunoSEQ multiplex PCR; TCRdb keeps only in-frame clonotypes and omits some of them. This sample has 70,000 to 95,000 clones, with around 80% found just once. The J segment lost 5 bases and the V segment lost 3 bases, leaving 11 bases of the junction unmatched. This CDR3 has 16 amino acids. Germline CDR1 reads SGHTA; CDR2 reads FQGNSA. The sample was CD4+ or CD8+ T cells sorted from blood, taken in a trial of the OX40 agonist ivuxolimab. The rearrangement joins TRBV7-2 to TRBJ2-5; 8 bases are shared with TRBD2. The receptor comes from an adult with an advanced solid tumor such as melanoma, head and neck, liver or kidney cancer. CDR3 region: CASSFVRGASSETQYF. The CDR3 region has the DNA TGTGCCAGCAGCTTTGTGCGGGGGGCCAGTAGTGAGACCCAGTACTTC. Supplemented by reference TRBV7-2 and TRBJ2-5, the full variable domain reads GAGVSQSPSNKVTEKGKDVELRCDPISGHTALYWYRQSLGQGLEFLIYFQGNSAPDKSGLPSDRFSAERTGGSVSTLTIQRTQQEDSAVYLCASSFVRGASSETQYFGPGTRLLVL.